Each of the 22 T cell receptor beta chains below was sequenced from the same sample in a study of human T cells and chemical hapten exposure. Each CDR3 protein gets one entry after TCRdb re-called the RACE reads with MiXCR. The sample carries roughly 380,000 distinct CDR3 sequences, 4.8% recorded once. The time point is: patch test 1, 2 weeks after DPC sensitization. The sample's treatment: therapeutic diphenylcyclopropenone sensitization with weekly scalp DPC. This specimen was whole blood, taken in connection with sensitization to the hapten diphenylcyclopropenone (DPC). These receptors originate from a woman aged 45-59 years with alopecia areata. Some clones in this sample may be carry-over from other donors' samples.

In its sample, this clonotype was seen a few times. The J gene is TRBJ1-1, the V gene TRBV6-4; TRBD1 matches at 8 bases. This CDR3 is 18 amino acids long. The V and J ends lost 0 bases and 2 bases, in that order; junction bases with no gene match: 11. Germline V lookup: CDR1 MRHNA, CDR2 SNTAGT. DNA of the CDR3: TGTGCCAGCAGTGACTCGAGGGGCAGGGGGCCAATTAACACTGAAGCTTTCTTT. Its protein is CASSDSRGRGPINTEAFF.

This clonotype appeared a few times. This chain uses TRBV7-9 with TRBJ2-1; TRBD2 might be the D (5 bases). This CDR3 is built from 14 residues. Germline-derived CDR1 and CDR2 are SEHNR and FQNEAQ (reference sequence). Between the trimmed V and J ends, which lost 0 bases and 7 bases, there was a span of 10 bases. CDR3 loop: CASSLATSQNEQFF. DNA for the CDR3: TGTGCCAGCAGCTTAGCAACTAGTCAGAATGAGCAGTTCTTC.

This clonotype has ten or more counts. The rearrangement links TRBV7-2 to TRBJ2-5; possible D gene TRBD1, 7 bases. The CDR3 has 14 amino acids. Trimming removed 2 bases at V and 4 bases at J, with 11 bases between. CDR1 is SGHTA, CDR2 FQGNSA, per germline. CDR3 region: CASSLQGGGETQYF. CDR3 coding DNA: TGTGCCAGCAGCTTACAGGGGGGAGGAGAGACCCAGTACTTC.

In its sample, this clonotype was seen many times. This sequence joins TRBV6-5 and TRBJ1-4; D perhaps matches TRBD1 (6 bases). The CDR3 runs 13 residues. CDR1 and CDR2 from the germline V gene are MNHEY and SVGAGI. Deletions cut 6 bases from V and 11 bases from J, with 16 bases between. CDR3: CASRGTYGQKLFF. The DNA of the CDR3 is TGTGCCAGCAGAGGTACTTATGGACAGAAACTGTTTTTT.

This clonotype has a count of ten or more. The V gene is TRBV27, the J gene TRBJ1-2, with TRBD1 identical over 9 bases. The V gene end was trimmed by 6 bases and the J gene end by 8 bases; junction bases not matched to a gene: 10. Germline lookup yields CDR1 MNHEY and CDR2 SMNVEV (reference sequence). The CDR3 runs 14 residues. The CDR3 nucleotides read TGTGCCAGCAGATACGGGACAGGGACGGTCGGCTACACCTTC. Translating gives CASRYGTGTVGYTF.

This clonotype was recorded at least ten times. This sequence joins TRBV12-5 and TRBJ1-1; 10 nucleotides agree with TRBD1. Trimming cost V 2 bases and J 3 bases; bases outside gene matches: 6. This CDR3 is built from 16 residues. Germline values: CDR1 LGHNT, CDR2 FRNRAP. CDR3 in DNA: TGTGCTAGTGGTTTGCCAGGGACAGGGGAGGACACTGAAGCTTTCTTT. It is translated as CASGLPGTGEDTEAFF.

V and J are TRBV20-1 and TRBJ1-4; possibly TRBD1 for D (5 bases). CDR1 is DFQATT and CDR2 is SNEGSKA in the germline V gene (reference sequence). This CDR3 region has 14 residues. The ends were cut back, 3 bases at V and 0 bases at J, with 8 bases in the middle. The CDR3 region has the DNA TGCAGTGCTAGCCGGGGCCCAACTAATGAAAAACTGTTTTTT. It yields the protein CSASRGPTNEKLFF.

This clonotype appeared many times. This chain joins TRBV28 and TRBJ2-1; 10 nucleotides agree with TRBD2. J was trimmed by 8 bases and V by 4 bases; bases with no gene match: 8. From germline, CDR1 is MDHEN and CDR2 SYDVKM. The CDR3 is 15 residues long. Here the CDR3 DNA reads TGTGCCAGCAGTTCAGTCGGGACTAGCGTCTATGAGCAGTTCTTC. This sequence encodes CASSSVGTSVYEQFF. The whole variable domain, filled in from reference TRBV28 and TRBJ2-1, reads DVKVTQSSRYLVKRTGEKVFLECVQDMDHENMFWYRQDPGLGLRLIYFSYDVKMKEKGDIPEGYSVSREKKERFSLILESASTNQTSMYLCASSSVGTSVYEQFFGPGTRLTVL.

This clonotype was picked up many times. The gene calls are TRBV12-3 or TRBV12-4 and TRBJ2-2; 15 bases map to TRBD2. CDR3 size: 17 residues. With 5 bases clipped from V and 5 bases from J, the junction kept 6 bases outside the gene matches. In nucleotides, the CDR3 is TGTGCCAGCAGTGGGACTAGCGGGGGGTTAGGAACCGGGGAGCTGTTTTTT. Translated: CASSGTSGGLGTGELFF.

This clonotype was counted between two and nine times. The genes are TRBV6-5 and TRBJ2-7; tentatively, D is TRBD1 (6 bases). This CDR3 contains 14 residues. Germline CDR1 MNHEY, CDR2 SVGAGI. The V and J ends lost 7 bases and 2 bases respectively, with 15 bases between them. The CDR3 nucleotides read TGTGCCAGCAAGCCCTCCCCAGGGGCCTACGAGCAGTACTTC. This gives the protein CASKPSPGAYEQYF.

The V call is TRBV6-5, the J call TRBJ2-3, with TRBD2 matching over 7 bases. This CDR3 is built from 16 residues. CDR1 is MNHEY, CDR2 SVGAGI, per germline. V lost 6 bases, J lost 2 bases, and 11 bases stayed unmatched. CDR3 region: CASSPMRDYTTDTQYF. The DNA for the CDR3 is TGTGCCAGCAGCCCCATGAGGGACTATACCACAGATACGCAGTATTTT.

In this sample, this clonotype turned up many times. This chain uses TRBV12-3 or TRBV12-4 with TRBJ1-2; the match to TRBD1 covers 7 bases. There are 14 residues in the CDR3. J lost 4 bases, V lost 4 bases, and 6 bases had no gene match. CDR3: CASSSRQGSYGYTF. Written as DNA, the CDR3 is TGTGCCAGCAGTTCCAGACAGGGAAGCTATGGCTACACCTTC.

This clonotype was recorded at least ten times. The chain recombines TRBV7-9 with TRBJ1-5; weak D call: TRBD1 (5 bases). V was shortened by 6 bases and J by 7 bases, with 13 bases between the two germline ends. This CDR3 has 13 amino acids. Germline V gene data show CDR1 as SEHNR and CDR2 as FQNEAQ (reference sequence). The CDR3 spells CASSQMGGQPQHF. CDR3 in DNA: TGTGCCAGCAGTCAGATGGGGGGACAGCCCCAGCATTTT.

Many counts were recorded for this clonotype. The chain employs TRBV10-3 and TRBJ1-6; D gene unclear. Germline V CDR1 and CDR2: ENHRY, SYGVKD. The length of the CDR3 is 14 residues. V was trimmed by 2 bases and J by 5 bases, leaving 7 bases between them. The CDR3 is CAISEGQNNSPLHF. CDR3 DNA sequence: TGTGCCATCAGTGAGGGGCAAAATAATTCACCCCTCCACTTT.

The table lists this clonotype with many counts. V is TRBV5-1 and J is TRBJ2-7; D possibly corresponds to TRBD1 (5 bases). The CDR3 sequence is 13 residues long. V dropped 4 bases and J dropped 4 bases, with 12 bases sitting between them. From germline, CDR1 is SGHRS and CDR2 YFSETQ. As DNA, the CDR3 is TGCGCCAGCAGCCCGCGTTCAGGGTACGAGCAGTACTTC. It specifies CASSPRSGYEQYF. The entire variable domain, with the rest obtained from reference TRBV5-1 and TRBJ2-7, is as follows: KAGVTQTPRYLIKTRGQQVTLSCSPISGHRSVSWYQQTPGQGLQFLFEYFSETQRNKGNFPGRFSGRQFSNSRSEMNVSTLELGDSALYLCASSPRSGYEQYFGPGTRLTVT.

This clonotype was counted ten times or more. V gene TRBV12-3 or TRBV12-4 combines with J gene TRBJ1-1; perhaps TRBD1 as D (5 bases). The CDR3 covers 15 residues. Trimming removed 5 bases from V and 0 bases from J, with 13 bases in between. The CDR3 DNA reads as TGTGCCAGCAGTCTCTCCGGGACCCTGAACACTGAAGCTTTCTTT. Amino acid sequence: CASSLSGTLNTEAFF.

This clonotype was observed at least ten times. The gene calls are TRBV27 and TRBJ2-7; no clear D gene. This CDR3 has 14 residues. CDR1 is MNHEY, CDR2 SMNVEV, per germline (reference sequence). The germline V and J ends were trimmed by 2 bases and 0 bases, with 8 bases remaining between them. The CDR3 loop is CASSLRAFSYEQYF. DNA of the CDR3: TGTGCCAGCAGTTTAAGGGCTTTCTCCTACGAGCAGTACTTC.

This clonotype was observed at least ten times. The chain is built from TRBV4-3 and TRBJ1-2; no clear D. Germline values: CDR1 LGHNA, CDR2 YSLEER. Trimming shortened V by 4 bases and J by 8 bases, and 17 bases separated the two germline ends. The CDR3 totals 14 residues. CDR3 sequence reads: CASSRVLPLGGYTF. The CDR3 nucleotides read TGCGCCAGCAGCCGGGTCCTACCGCTGGGCGGCTACACCTTC.

The chain employs TRBV5-4 and TRBJ2-1; D is unclear. CDR1 SGHNT and CDR2 YYREEE come from the germline V gene (reference sequence). The CDR3 sequence is 14 residues long. The germline V and J ends were trimmed by 4 bases and 5 bases, with 13 bases remaining between them. The CDR3 loop is CASSPGSGNNEQFF. Here the CDR3 DNA reads TGTGCCAGCAGCCCCGGTTCTGGGAACAATGAGCAGTTCTTC.

This clonotype was detected only a few times. The genes are TRBV5-5 and TRBJ2-7, with D perhaps matching TRBD2 (5 bases). Germline values: CDR1 SGHKS, CDR2 YYEKEE (reference sequence). This CDR3 is 17 amino acids long. V was cut by 2 bases and J by 0 bases, with 18 bases left in between. This CDR3 reads CASSLAQPGLSSYEQYF. CDR3 nucleotide sequence: TGTGCCAGCAGCTTAGCCCAACCAGGACTGTCCTCCTACGAGCAGTACTTC.

This clonotype occurred a few times. V gene TRBV3-1 combines with J gene TRBJ2-7, with D hard to call. The CDR3 has 14 amino acids. Germline V gene data show CDR1 as LGHDT and CDR2 as YNNKEL (reference sequence). With 4 bases removed from V and 2 bases from J, the gap between germline ends came to 12 bases. CDR3 residues: CASSPLPDPYEQYF. In nucleotides, the CDR3 is TGTGCCAGCAGCCCCTTACCCGACCCCTACGAGCAGTACTTC.

In its sample, this clonotype was seen many times. The chain joins TRBV6-6 to TRBJ1-5, with 7 bases matching TRBD1. Germline V gene data show CDR1 as MNHNY and CDR2 as SVGAGI (reference sequence). V was pared by 4 bases and J by 1 base, with 13 bases of the junction left unmatched. This CDR3 is 18 amino acids long. CDR3 DNA sequence: TGTGCCAGCAGTTCGGCTTTCAGGGGGACAAGCAGCAATCAGCCCCAGCATTTT. This codes for CASSSAFRGTSSNQPQHF.